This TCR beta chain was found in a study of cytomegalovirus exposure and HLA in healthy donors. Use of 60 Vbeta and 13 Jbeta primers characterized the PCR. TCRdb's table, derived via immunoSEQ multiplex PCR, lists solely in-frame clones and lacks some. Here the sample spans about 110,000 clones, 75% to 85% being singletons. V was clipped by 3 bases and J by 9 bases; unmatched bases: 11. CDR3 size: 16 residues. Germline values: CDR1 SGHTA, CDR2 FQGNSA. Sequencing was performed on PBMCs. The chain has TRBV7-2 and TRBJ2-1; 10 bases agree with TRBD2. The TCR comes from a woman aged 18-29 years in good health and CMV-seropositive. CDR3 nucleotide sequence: TGTGCCAGCAGCTTTTTTCGGCTAGCGGGAGTGGGTGAGCAGTTCTTC. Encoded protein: CASSFFRLAGVGEQFF. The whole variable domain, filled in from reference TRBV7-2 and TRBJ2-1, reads GAGVSQSPSNKVTEKGKDVELRCDPISGHTALYWYRQSLGQGLEFLIYFQGNSAPDKSGLPSDRFSAERTGGSVSTLTIQRTQQEDSAVYLCASSFFRLAGVGEQFFGPGTRLTVL.